Sequencing of this TCR beta chain was carried out in a study of blood T cell repertoires in COVID-19. Looking at the study overall: COVID-19 samples, acute and convalescent, were from the United States, Italy and Spain. Nucleic acid was either cDNA or gDNA, and it came from T cells, B-cell-depleted T cells, or PBMCs.

In the original analysis: Quantification of nucleated cells was approximated via reference gene primer amplification. This table comes from immunoSEQ multiplex PCR, and its TCRdb copy is limited to in-frame clones, with some not included. The V and J calls and the clone size are those of that table, but D and trimming were determined from the DNA. The sample yields about 320,000 clones, about 82% seen once. The CDR3 contains 13 residues. Germline CDR1 and CDR2: SEHNR and FQNEAQ (reference sequence). The V and J ends lost 11 bases and 0 bases, in that order; junction bases with no gene match: 6. The sample was peripheral blood. The chain has TRBV7-9 and TRBJ1-1; 7 bases are shared with TRBD1. The source of this sequence is a human donor in a cohort sampled during active COVID-19. For the CDR3, the DNA is TGTGCCGGAGGGGGACAGATGAACACTGAAGCTTTCTTT. Translation gives CAGGGQMNTEAFF.